This record concerns one T cell receptor (beta chain) sequence. Its target is not known. The V and J ends lost 5 bases and 3 bases, in that order; junction bases with no gene match: 10. Germline values: CDR1 SGHNT, CDR2 YENEEA. The length of the CDR3 is 16 residues. The study ran its PCR with 60 Vbeta and 13 Jbeta primers. The repertoire was sequenced with immunoSEQ multiplex PCR; TCRdb's copy has only in-frame clones and lacks some. The data hold roughly 160,000 clones, with 77% observed a single time. The data were obtained in a study of cytomegalovirus exposure and HLA in healthy donors. Points from the study as a whole: An analysis that came later showed most CMV-associated TCR beta chains appearing HLA-restricted.

The chain employs TRBV11-3 and TRBJ2-3; 8 bases are shared with TRBD2. Source material: PBMCs. The receptor's source is a man aged 45-60 years in good health and CMV-seropositive. This CDR3 reads CASSPRGGVTTDTQYF. CDR3 coding DNA: TGTGCCAGCAGCCCTCGGGGGGGCGTAACTACAGATACGCAGTATTTT.